Presented here are 2 T cell receptor beta chains from one specimen sequenced in a study of monozygotic twins with inflammatory bowel disease. Using the 5' RACE reads, TCRdb records one entry per CDR3 protein without DNA. This specimen shows about 350,000 distinct CDR3 sequences; the ten leading clones hold over 2%. Sequencing used blood. All receptors come from a human donor with ulcerative colitis or Crohn's disease, or a healthy co-twin of an affected twin (not recorded which).

The chain combines TRBV4-2 with TRBJ2-5. Germline V gene lookup returns CDR1 LGHNA and CDR2 YNFKEQ. CDR3 length equals 12 residues. CDR3 sequence reads: CASSQNRETQYF.

This chain joins TRBV12-3 or TRBV12-4 and TRBJ1-5; TCRdb outputs TRBD1, but without DNA this stays unchecked. This CDR3 contains 14 residues. CDR3 sequence: CASSPSFRAEPQHF.